Below, 6 T cell receptor beta chains from the same sample are listed, as sequenced in a study of T cells in Graves' hyperthyroidism and ophthalmopathy. Amplification of TCR beta CDR3 regions used RNA as the template. With the HTBI primer set, the TCR CDR3 went through a first round of RT-PCR. TCRdb re-analysed the multiplex PCR reads in MiXCR, keeping a single row per CDR3 protein. This repertoire shows a few hundred thousand distinct CDR3 sequences, 15% to 18% found once; its top ten account for around 7.8%. The sequenced sample consisted of blood. The source is a woman aged 25 to 39 with Graves' hyperthyroidism.

The rearrangement joins TRBV20-1 to TRBJ2-3, with TRBD1 as a possible D gene (6 bases). This CDR3 has 14 amino acids. The germline V gene encodes CDR1 DFQATT and CDR2 SNEGSKA (reference sequence). The V gene lost 5 bases and the J gene lost 1 base, with 13 bases spanning the gap. This CDR3 reads CSAGQKIRTDTQYF. The CDR3 DNA reads TGCAGTGCTGGACAGAAAATTCGCACAGATACGCAGTATTTT.

This clonotype turned up a few times. The rearrangement links TRBV19 to TRBJ2-7; TRBD2 is a possible D gene (5 bases). Germline V gene sequence: CDR1 LNHDA, CDR2 SQIVND (reference sequence). Trimming took 2 bases from V and 0 from J, leaving 14 bases between them. The CDR3 length is 16 residues. CDR3 bases: TGTGCCAGTAGTATATCCGTAGATGGGAGCTCCTACGAGCAGTACTTC. It translates to CASSISVDGSSYEQYF.

The sample holds a few counts of this clonotype. V gene TRBV3-1 combines with J gene TRBJ1-5, with D maybe TRBD1 (6 bases). This CDR3 contains 15 residues. Germline CDR1 is LGHDT and CDR2 is YNNKEL (reference sequence). Trimming cost V 1 base and J 4 bases, with 11 bases left between them. This chain's CDR3 is CASSQGGQQNQPQHF. The CDR3 DNA reads TGTGCCAGCAGCCAAGGGGGACAACAAAATCAGCCCCAGCATTTT.

This clonotype came up many times. This sequence joins TRBV20-1 and TRBJ2-7; D may be TRBD2 (6 bases). Germline assignment: CDR1 DFQATT and CDR2 SNEGSKA (reference sequence). This CDR3 is 13 amino acids long. The V and J ends lost 6 bases and 0 bases respectively, with 12 bases between them. CDR3 nucleotides: TGCAGTGCCCTCGCGGGAAGCTCCTACGAGCAGTACTTC. It yields the protein CSALAGSSYEQYF.

In this sample, this clonotype turned up many times. CDR3 region: CASESGGLETQYF. The CDR3 DNA reads as TGTGCCAGCGAGTCAGGGGGTCTGGAGACCCAGTACTTC. V and J are TRBV28 and TRBJ2-5, with TRBD1 matching over 7 bases. The CDR3 runs 13 residues. Germline lookup yields CDR1 MDHEN and CDR2 SYDVKM. Trimming cost V 8 bases and J 5 bases; bases outside gene matches: 8. The full variable domain, rest sourced from reference TRBV28 and TRBJ2-5, is DVKVTQSSRYLVKRTGEKVFLECVQDMDHENMFWYRQDPGLGLRLIYFSYDVKMKEKGDIPEGYSVSREKKERFSLILESASTNQTSMYLCASESGGLETQYFGPGTRLLVL.

As for this clonotype: Since a much larger clone is just one base distant, this may be a read error. The chain has TRBV5-6 and TRBJ2-3, with 8 bases fitting TRBD2. The germline V gene has CDR1 SGHDT and CDR2 YYEEEE. CDR3 length: 18 amino acids. V was pared by 0 bases and J by 0 bases, with 9 bases of the junction left unmatched. Written as DNA, the CDR3 is TGTGCCAGCAGCTTGGTTTGGCTACTAGCGGCTAGCACAGATACGCAGTATTTT. Translated: CASSLVWLLAASTDTQYF. The complete variable domain, with remaining parts taken from reference TRBV5-6 and TRBJ2-3, reads DAGVTQSPTHLIKTRGQQVTLRCSPKSGHDTVSWYQQALGQGPQFIFQYYEEEERQRGNFPDRFSGHQFPNYSSELNVNALLLGDSALYLCASSLVWLLAASTDTQYFGPGTRLTVL.